One sample yielded the 5 T cell receptor beta chains listed below, sequenced in a study of metastatic and nonmetastatic thyroid tumors. With MiXCR, TCRdb reprocessed the PCR reads. In the table there are about 11,000 clones, roughly 30% of which are singletons. Each patient came to thyroid surgery without any prior treatment (of any kind). Sequenced: tumor tissue. These receptors were collected from a female donor with papillary thyroid cancer or a benign thyroid nodule (not recorded which). Some clones in this sample may be carry-over from other donors' samples.

Details on this clone: Because it lacks the conserved phenylalanine or tryptophan at the end, this CDR3 is likely a read error. V gene TRBV2 combines with J gene TRBJ2-3; 11 nucleotides agree with TRBD2. This CDR3 is 15 amino acids long. Germline CDR1 and CDR2: SNHLY and FYNNEI. The CDR3 nucleotides are TGTGCCAGCAGTGATAGCGGGAGGGCCACATATACGCAGTATTCT. As protein: CASSDSGRATYTQYS.

V and J are TRBV6-1 and TRBJ2-7; no reliable D call. Germline lookup yields CDR1 MNHNS and CDR2 SASEGT. The ends were cut back, 6 bases at V and 3 bases at J, with 12 bases in the middle. The CDR3 is 13 amino acids. CDR3 nucleotides: TGTGCCAGCAGCTTCAAATTTAACTACGAGCAGTACTTC. It encodes CASSFKFNYEQYF.

Worth noting for this clone: Other nucleotide sequences from this sample produce the same CDR3. The chain couples TRBV5-1 to TRBJ2-2, with a tentative D call TRBD1 (7 bases). Per germline, CDR1 SGHRS and CDR2 YFSETQ. V was cut by 6 bases and J by 5 bases, with 23 bases left in between. The CDR3 covers 17 residues. The chain's CDR3 is CASTDTQGGFGTGELFF. The CDR3 DNA sequence: TGCGCCAGCACGGATACTCAGGGGGGTTTTGGGACCGGGGAGCTGTTTTTT.

This clone was observed many times. The conserved final phenylalanine or tryptophan is absent from the CDR3, which likely points to a read error. The DNA for the CDR3 is TGCAGTGCTGAAACGACAGAAGGCGGCTCCTACGAGCAGTACCTC. Amino acid sequence: CSAETTEGGSYEQYL. The chain recombines TRBV20-1 with TRBJ2-7, with TRBD1 as a possible D gene (5 bases). The CDR3 runs to 15 residues. Germline CDR1 and CDR2: DFQATT and SNEGSKA (reference sequence). Trimming pared 5 bases from V and 0 bases from J, leaving 17 bases between.

This CDR3 is CASSAYSSEAFF. The DNA for the CDR3 is TGTGCCAGCAGTGCCTACTCCTCTGAAGCTTTCTTT. The chain recombines TRBV25-1 with TRBJ1-1; D unclear. CDR3 length equals 12 residues. The V gene's germline CDR1 is MGHDK and CDR2 SYGVNS. The ends were cut back, 4 bases at V and 6 bases at J, with 9 bases in the middle.